There are many counts of the clone carrying this TCR beta chain. Its antigen is still unknown. This record belongs to a study of read filtering for tumor transcriptome and immune sequencing. Whole-study context: DNase treatment preceded whole-transcriptome library preparation.

Study-wide findings and caveats: Even smaller IR-seq throughput identified most shared clonotypes.

Trimming shortened V by 6 bases and J by 8 bases, and 11 bases separated the two germline ends. The CDR3 is made up of 12 amino acids. Germline assignment: CDR1 ENHRY and CDR2 SYGVKD. This library used roughly 400 ng RNA and molecular barcoded adaptors spanning alpha/delta and beta/gamma chains. Using its own MiXCR run on the reads, TCRdb lists one record per CDR3 protein. The sample includes 55,000 to 60,000 distinct CDR3 sequences, 9% to 15% of them seen just once. The specimen sequenced was a population of CD138-negative cells sorted from bone marrow. This TCR was sampled from a donor at least 40 years old with multiple myeloma. The chain uses TRBV10-3 and TRBJ2-1, with unresolved D. CDR3 residues: CAIRAVGYEQFF. The CDR3 nucleotides read TGTGCCATCAGGGCTGTCGGCTATGAGCAGTTCTTC.